Here is one T cell receptor beta chain with its context. What it recognizes is unknown. The PCR made use of 60 Vbeta and 13 Jbeta primers. The method was immunoSEQ multiplex PCR; TCRdb's version includes in-frame clones alone and lacks a portion of them. The data contain approximately 140,000 clones, about 79% of them singletons. The V and J ends lost 3 bases and 3 bases, in that order; junction bases with no gene match: 8. CDR1 and CDR2 from the germline V gene are SEHNR and FQNEAQ (reference sequence). CDR3 length equals 16 residues. The data stem from a study of cytomegalovirus exposure and HLA in healthy donors. Points from the study as a whole: Later analysis indicated greater clonal expansion among HLA-associated TCR beta chains than among equally common other chains. Investigators reported 150 to 200 TCR beta chains as tied to cytomegalovirus. The study reported that TCR beta sequences accurately predicted HLA-A and HLA-B alleles in most subjects.

The source is a man in his forties in good health and CMV-seropositive. The V call is TRBV7-9, the J call TRBJ2-7; 10 positions agree with TRBD1. The sample taken for sequencing was PBMCs. The CDR3 is CASSFQPGQGRYEQYF. In DNA form, the CDR3 reads TGTGCCAGCAGCTTTCAGCCGGGACAGGGGCGCTACGAGCAGTACTTC.